These 2 T cell receptor beta chains were sequenced from one sample in a study of Ad26.COV2.S vaccination and SARS-CoV-2 variants. The treatment: about 20 received Ad26.COV2.S at low or high dose, single or two shots; about 5 received placebo; per-sample allocation not given. Vaccine and placebo recipients were sampled on day 63 after the first injection. The repertoire was sequenced with immunoSEQ multiplex PCR; TCRdb's copy has only in-frame clones and lacks some. In the table there are hundreds of thousands of clones, approximately 86% of which are singletons. Sequencing used peripheral blood, obtained in a trial of Ad26.COV2.S vaccine versus placebo. The receptors originated from a person aged 18-65 years who received the Ad26.COV2.S COVID-19 vaccine or a placebo.

The chain carries TRBV5-1 and TRBJ2-1; no clear D. V gave up 0 bases and J gave up 7 bases, with 8 bases separating them. CDR3 length equals 13 residues. From germline, CDR1 is SGHRS and CDR2 YFSETQ. CDR3 nucleotides: TGCGCCAGCAGCTTGGTTCGGCGGAATGAGCAGTTCTTC. Translating gives CASSLVRRNEQFF. The full variable domain, with the rest looked up from reference TRBV5-1 and TRBJ2-1, is KAGVTQTPRYLIKTRGQQVTLSCSPISGHRSVSWYQQTPGQGLQFLFEYFSETQRNKGNFPGRFSGRQFSNSRSEMNVSTLELGDSALYLCASSLVRRNEQFFGPGTRLTVL.

The chain links TRBV28 to TRBJ1-1; D is possibly TRBD1 (6 bases). This CDR3 spans 14 amino acids. Germline V gene sequence: CDR1 MDHEN, CDR2 SYDVKM. The germline V and J ends were trimmed by 7 bases and 0 bases, with 12 bases remaining between them. The CDR3 DNA is TGTGCCAGCAAAAGGGGGACACTGAACACTGAAGCTTTCTTT. Translated, it gives CASKRGTLNTEAFF.